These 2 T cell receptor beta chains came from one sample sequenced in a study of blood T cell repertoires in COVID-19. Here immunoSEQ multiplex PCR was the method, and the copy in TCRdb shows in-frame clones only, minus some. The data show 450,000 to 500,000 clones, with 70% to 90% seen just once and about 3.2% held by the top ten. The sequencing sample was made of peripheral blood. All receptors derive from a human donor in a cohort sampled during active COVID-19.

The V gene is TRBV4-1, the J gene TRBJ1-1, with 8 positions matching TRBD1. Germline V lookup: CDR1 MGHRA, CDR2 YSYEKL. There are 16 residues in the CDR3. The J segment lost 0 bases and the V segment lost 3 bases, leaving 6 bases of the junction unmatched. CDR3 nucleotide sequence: TGCGCCAGCAGCCACCCGCCAGGGGGCATGAACACTGAAGCTTTCTTT. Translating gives CASSHPPGGMNTEAFF.

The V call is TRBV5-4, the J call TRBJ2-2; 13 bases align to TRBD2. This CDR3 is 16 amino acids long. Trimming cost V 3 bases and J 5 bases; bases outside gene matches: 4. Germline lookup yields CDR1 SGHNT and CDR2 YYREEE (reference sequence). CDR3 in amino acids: CASSSGLAGVTGELFF. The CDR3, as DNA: TGTGCCAGCAGCTCCGGACTAGCGGGAGTAACCGGGGAGCTGTTTTTT. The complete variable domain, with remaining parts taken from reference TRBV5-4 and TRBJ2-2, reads ETGVTQSPTHLIKTRGQQVTLRCSSQSGHNTVSWYQQALGQGPQFIFQYYREEENGRGNFPPRFSGLQFPNYSSELNVNALELDDSALYLCASSSGLAGVTGELFFGEGSRLTVL.